This T cell receptor beta chain comes out of a study of T cell changes during pregnancy in multiple sclerosis. The repertoire was sequenced with immunoSEQ multiplex PCR; TCRdb's copy has only in-frame clones and lacks some. The sample yields 15,000 to 20,000 clones, 95% to 96% seen once. The TCR originated in a female donor with multiple sclerosis, enrolled in a pregnancy study. The source material was peripheral blood, sampled in the third trimester of pregnancy.

The CDR3 DNA sequence: TGTGCCAGCAGCGCTGATGGGGGGTTGGCCTATAATTCACCCCTCCACTTT. This gives the protein CASSADGGLAYNSPLHF. The chain carries TRBV7-9 and TRBJ1-6; maybe TRBD1 (5 bases). Looked up from germline, CDR1 is SEHNR and CDR2 is FQNEAQ (reference sequence). Trimming shortened V by 5 bases and J by 2 bases, and 16 bases separated the two germline ends. CDR3 length: 17 amino acids.